A single sample is the source of the 2 T cell receptor beta chains below, sequenced in a study of cytomegalovirus exposure and HLA in healthy donors. It was with 60 Vbeta and 13 Jbeta primers that the PCR ran. TCRdb's table, derived via immunoSEQ multiplex PCR, lists solely in-frame clones and lacks some. This sample carries under 200,000 clones, about 80% of them seen once, and the ten largest clones take over 12%. The source material was PBMCs. Receptors originate from a man in his forties or fifties in good health and CMV-seropositive.

The J gene is TRBJ2-2, the V gene TRBV2, with D hard to call. This CDR3 has 11 amino acids. Trimming removed 4 bases from V and 8 bases from J, with 5 bases in between. Germline V gene lookup returns CDR1 SNHLY and CDR2 FYNNEI. The CDR3 spells CASSGIGELFF. As DNA, the CDR3 is TGTGCCAGCAGTGGTATTGGGGAGCTGTTTTTT. The whole variable domain, remainder taken from reference TRBV2 and TRBJ2-2, is EPEVTQTPSHQVTQMGQEVILRCVPISNHLYFYWYRQILGQKVEFLVSFYNNEISEKSEIFDDQFSVERPDGSNFTLKIRSTKLEDSAMYFCASSGIGELFFGEGSRLTVL.

V usage is TRBV7-7 and J usage is TRBJ2-1; 7 bases map to TRBD2. The CDR3 has 15 amino acids. Looked up from germline, CDR1 is SSHAT and CDR2 is FNYEAQ (reference sequence). Trimming took 1 base from V and 1 from J; bases not matched to a gene: 1. CDR3 in DNA: TGTGCCAGCAGCTTAGGGGAGGGGTCCTACAATGAGCAGTTCTTC. It encodes CASSLGEGSYNEQFF.